The TCR delta chain described here comes from a study of gamma-delta chains in newborns, infants, children. TCRdb repeated clone calling on the reads with CATT. The data hold over 2,000 delta-chain clones, with 1.5% observed a single time. Germline V CDR1 and CDR2: TSWWSYY, QGS. V lost 3 bases and J 0 bases, leaving 23 bases between the germline ends. The CDR3 loop spans 19 amino acids. This clone was counted only a few times. The protein held in TCRdb is that of a much larger clone and does not match this DNA's translation at residue 11, likely because of a read error; the protein shown is translated from the DNA.

The sample comprised blood. This clonotype was obtained from a child who was a newborn, infant or young child, either healthy, febrile or measles-vaccinated (not recorded which). The rearrangement uses TRDV1 and TRDJ1, with no clear D. CDR3 bases: TGTGCTCTTGGGGACCCCCCAGGGGTCTGGAGGACTAACACCGATAAACTCATCTTT. Residues: CALGDPPGVWRTNTDKLIF.